A selection of T cell receptor beta chains follows, all from one sample in a study of T cell responses to AZD1222 COVID-19 vaccine. Only in-frame clones appear in the TCRdb table, and some are missing; sequencing was by immunoSEQ multiplex PCR. The profile shows roughly 130,000 clones, around 90% of them singletons. The sequencing here drew on peripheral blood, taken 28 days after the second AZD1222 dose. These receptor sequences come from an adult who received the AZD1222 COVID-19 vaccine. Each CDR3 is given with its conserved first and last residue. D genes are given only for firm matches. Clone size is shown for a subset of rows, as once, few, many or a class of expanded clone.

j_call: TRBJ1-3; d_call: .; v_call: TRBV18; clone_size: .; cdr3_aa: CASSAQGTGNTIYF; cdr3_nt: TGTGCCAGCTCAGCCCAGGGGACTGGAAACACCATATATTTT
j_call: TRBJ2-1; d_call: TRBD1; v_call: TRBV6-4; clone_size: .; cdr3_aa: CASSDEGQGYNEQFF; cdr3_nt: TGTGCCAGCAGTGACGAGGGACAGGGTTACAATGAGCAGTTCTTC
j_call: TRBJ1-5; d_call: TRBD1; v_call: TRBV5-1; clone_size: .; cdr3_aa: CASSPGQGVQPQHF; cdr3_nt: TGCGCCAGCAGCCCAGGACAGGGTGTACAGCCCCAGCATTTT
j_call: TRBJ1-1; d_call: .; v_call: TRBV5-6; clone_size: few; cdr3_aa: CASMSNTEAFF; cdr3_nt: TGTGCCAGCATGTCCAACACTGAAGCTTTCTTT
j_call: TRBJ2-2; d_call: TRBD2; v_call: TRBV24-1; clone_size: .; cdr3_aa: CATNDRTSGRSGELFF; cdr3_nt: TGTGCCACCAATGACCGGACTAGCGGGAGGTCCGGGGAGCTGTTTTTT
j_call: TRBJ1-3; d_call: .; v_call: TRBV10-3; clone_size: .; cdr3_aa: CAISDLMGTGNTIYF; cdr3_nt: TGTGCCATCAGTGACTTAATGGGGACTGGAAACACCATATATTTT
j_call: TRBJ2-3; d_call: .; v_call: TRBV27; clone_size: .; cdr3_aa: CASSLSKGGDFTDTQYF; cdr3_nt: TGTGCCAGCAGTTTATCGAAGGGGGGCGATTTCACAGATACGCAGTATTTT
j_call: TRBJ1-5; d_call: .; v_call: TRBV5-1; clone_size: .; cdr3_aa: CASSTGTGGQPQHF; cdr3_nt: TGCGCCAGCAGCACCGGGACCGGGGGTCAGCCCCAGCATTTT
j_call: TRBJ1-2; d_call: TRBD1; v_call: TRBV12-3/TRBV12-4; clone_size: .; cdr3_aa: CASSPSTGRGYTF; cdr3_nt: TGTGCCAGCAGCCCCTCGACAGGGCGCGGCTACACCTTC
j_call: TRBJ1-1; d_call: .; v_call: TRBV19; clone_size: .; cdr3_aa: CASAFRGNTEAFF; cdr3_nt: TGTGCCAGTGCGTTCAGGGGGAACACTGAAGCTTTCTTT
j_call: TRBJ2-7; d_call: TRBD2; v_call: TRBV6-5; clone_size: .; cdr3_aa: CASSVGLAAYEQYF; cdr3_nt: TGTGCCAGCAGCGTTGGACTAGCGGCCTACGAGCAGTACTTC
j_call: TRBJ2-7; d_call: .; v_call: TRBV28; clone_size: .; cdr3_aa: CASSTPHLAKQYF; cdr3_nt: TGTGCCAGCAGTACCCCCCATCTAGCGAAGCAGTACTTC
j_call: TRBJ1-4; d_call: .; v_call: TRBV6-6; clone_size: .; cdr3_aa: CASSYNWGEKLFF; cdr3_nt: TGTGCCAGCAGTTATAATTGGGGAGAAAAACTGTTTTTT
j_call: TRBJ1-4; d_call: .; v_call: TRBV5-3; clone_size: .; cdr3_aa: CARSQRQVREKLFF; cdr3_nt: TGTGCCAGAAGCCAAAGACAGGTTCGCGAAAAACTGTTTTTT
j_call: TRBJ2-7; d_call: .; v_call: TRBV7-9; clone_size: .; cdr3_aa: CASSSSSYEQYF; cdr3_nt: TGTGCCAGCAGCTCGAGCTCCTACGAGCAGTACTTC
j_call: TRBJ1-2; d_call: .; v_call: TRBV3-1/TRBV3-2; clone_size: .; cdr3_aa: CASSQVTNYGYTF; cdr3_nt: TGTGCCAGCAGCCAAGTTACTAACTATGGCTACACCTTC
j_call: TRBJ1-2; d_call: .; v_call: TRBV18; clone_size: .; cdr3_aa: CASSPEGDGYGYTF; cdr3_nt: TGTGCCAGCTCACCGGAGGGAGACGGCTATGGCTACACCTTC
j_call: TRBJ2-2; d_call: .; v_call: TRBV5-4; clone_size: .; cdr3_aa: CASSLAGSNTGELFF; cdr3_nt: TGTGCCAGCAGCTTGGCCGGGAGTAACACCGGGGAGCTGTTTTTT
j_call: TRBJ2-3; d_call: TRBD1; v_call: TRBV18; clone_size: .; cdr3_aa: CASSPGTGNTDTQYF; cdr3_nt: TGTGCCAGCTCACCAGGGACAGGGAACACAGATACGCAGTATTTT
j_call: TRBJ2-5; d_call: .; v_call: TRBV11-3; clone_size: .; cdr3_aa: CASSLQGQETQYF; cdr3_nt: TGTGCCAGCAGCTTACAGGGCCAAGAGACCCAGTACTTC
j_call: TRBJ1-2; d_call: .; v_call: TRBV18; clone_size: once; cdr3_aa: CASSPDLERLTNYGYTF; cdr3_nt: TGTGCCAGCTCACCGGACCTTGAGCGGCTGACCAACTATGGCTACACCTTC
j_call: TRBJ1-2; d_call: .; v_call: TRBV10-3; clone_size: .; cdr3_aa: CAISERSQGLGGYTF; cdr3_nt: TGTGCCATCAGTGAGAGATCACAGGGCCTCGGGGGCTACACCTTC
j_call: TRBJ2-1; d_call: TRBD2; v_call: TRBV5-5; clone_size: .; cdr3_aa: CASSSFQREYNEQFF; cdr3_nt: TGTGCCAGCAGTTCCTTCCAGCGGGAGTATAATGAGCAGTTCTTC
j_call: TRBJ1-2; d_call: TRBD1; v_call: TRBV29-1; clone_size: .; cdr3_aa: CSVYPSGTGLYYGYTF; cdr3_nt: TGCAGCGTTTATCCTTCCGGGACAGGGTTATACTATGGCTACACCTTC
j_call: TRBJ2-5; d_call: .; v_call: TRBV24-1; clone_size: .; cdr3_aa: CATSTPDQETQYF; cdr3_nt: TGTGCCACCAGTACCCCAGACCAAGAGACCCAGTACTTC
j_call: TRBJ1-5; d_call: .; v_call: TRBV7-4; clone_size: .; cdr3_aa: CASSYSARAPNQPQHF; cdr3_nt: TGTGCCAGCAGCTACTCAGCCAGGGCCCCCAATCAGCCCCAGCATTTT